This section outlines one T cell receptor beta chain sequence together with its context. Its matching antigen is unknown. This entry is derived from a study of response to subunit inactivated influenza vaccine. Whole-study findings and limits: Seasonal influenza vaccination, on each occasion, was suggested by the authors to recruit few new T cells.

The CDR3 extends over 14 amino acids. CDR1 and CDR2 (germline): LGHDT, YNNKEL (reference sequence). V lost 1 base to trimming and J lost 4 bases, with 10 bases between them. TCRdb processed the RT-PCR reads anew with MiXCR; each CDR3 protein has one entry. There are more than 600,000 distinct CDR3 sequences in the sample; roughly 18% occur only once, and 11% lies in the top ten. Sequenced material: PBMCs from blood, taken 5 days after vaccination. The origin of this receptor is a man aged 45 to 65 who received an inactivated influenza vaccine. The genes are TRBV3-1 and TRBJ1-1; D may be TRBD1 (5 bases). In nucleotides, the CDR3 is TGTGCCAGCAGCCAAGTTTTAGGGGTCACTGAAGCTTTCTTT. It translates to CASSQVLGVTEAFF.